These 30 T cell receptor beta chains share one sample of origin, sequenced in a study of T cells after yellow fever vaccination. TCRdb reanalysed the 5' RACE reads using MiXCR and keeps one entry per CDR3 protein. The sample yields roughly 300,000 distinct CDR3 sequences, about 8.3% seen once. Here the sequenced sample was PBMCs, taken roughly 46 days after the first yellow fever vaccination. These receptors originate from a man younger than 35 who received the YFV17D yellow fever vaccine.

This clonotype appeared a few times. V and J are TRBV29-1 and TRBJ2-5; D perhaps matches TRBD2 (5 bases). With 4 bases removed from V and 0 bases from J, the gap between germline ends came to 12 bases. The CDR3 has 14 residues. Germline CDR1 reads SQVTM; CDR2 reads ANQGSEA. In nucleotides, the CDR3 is TGCAGCGTTGCGGGCCACGGGGACCAAGAGACCCAGTACTTC. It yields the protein CSVAGHGDQETQYF.

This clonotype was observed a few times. The CDR3 DNA reads TGTGCCAGCAGCCAGGGACAGTTCAATCAGCCCCAGCATTTT. This encodes CASSQGQFNQPQHF. The chain uses TRBV3-1 and TRBJ1-5; 7 bases line up with TRBD1. Germline CDR1 is LGHDT and CDR2 is YNNKEL (reference sequence). The CDR3 spans 14 residues. V dropped 3 bases and J dropped 3; count of bases not matched to a gene: 2. Complete variable domain (other parts from reference TRBV3-1 and TRBJ1-5): DTAVSQTPKYLVTQMGNDKSIKCEQNLGHDTMYWYKQDSKKFLKIMFSYNNKELIINETVPNRFSPKSPDKAHLNLHINSLELGDSAVYFCASSQGQFNQPQHFGDGTRLSIL.

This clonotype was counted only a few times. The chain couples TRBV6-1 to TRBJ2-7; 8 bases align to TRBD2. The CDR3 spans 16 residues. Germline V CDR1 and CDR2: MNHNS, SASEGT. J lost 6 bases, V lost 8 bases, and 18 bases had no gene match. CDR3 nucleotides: TGTGCCAGCCAGAGTGGCGGGGGGCAGCATATTGCCGAGCAGTACTTC. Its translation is CASQSGGGQHIAEQYF.

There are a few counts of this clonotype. CDR3 coding DNA: TGTGCCAGCAGTTACAGGCCCCCAAGGACGGGGATGAACACTGAAGCTTTCTTT. It codes for CASSYRPPRTGMNTEAFF. The V and J genes are TRBV6-5 and TRBJ1-1; D is undetermined. CDR3 length equals 18 residues. Trimming stripped 2 bases from V and 0 bases from J, with 19 bases between. Germline V gene data show CDR1 as MNHEY and CDR2 as SVGAGI.

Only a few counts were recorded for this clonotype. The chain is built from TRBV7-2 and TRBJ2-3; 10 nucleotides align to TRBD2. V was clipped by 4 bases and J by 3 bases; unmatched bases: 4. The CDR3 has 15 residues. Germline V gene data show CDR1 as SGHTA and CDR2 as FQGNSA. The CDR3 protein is CASSSLAGETDTQYF. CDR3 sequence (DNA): TGTGCCAGCAGCTCCCTAGCGGGGGAGACAGATACGCAGTATTTT. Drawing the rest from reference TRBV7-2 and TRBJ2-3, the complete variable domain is GAGVSQSPSNKVTEKGKDVELRCDPISGHTALYWYRQSLGQGLEFLIYFQGNSAPDKSGLPSDRFSAERTGGSVSTLTIQRTQQEDSAVYLCASSSLAGETDTQYFGPGTRLTVL.

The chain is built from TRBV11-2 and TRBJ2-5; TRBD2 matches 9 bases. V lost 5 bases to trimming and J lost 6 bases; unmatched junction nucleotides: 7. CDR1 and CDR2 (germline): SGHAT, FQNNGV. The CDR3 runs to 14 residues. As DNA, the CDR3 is TGTGCCAGCAGCCCTACTAGCGGGCAGCAGACCCAGTACTTC. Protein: CASSPTSGQQTQYF.

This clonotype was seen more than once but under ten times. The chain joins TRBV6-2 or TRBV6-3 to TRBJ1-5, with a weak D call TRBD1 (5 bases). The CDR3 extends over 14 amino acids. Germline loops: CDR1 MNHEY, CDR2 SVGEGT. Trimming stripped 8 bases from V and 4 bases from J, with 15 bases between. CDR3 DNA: TGTGCCAGCGGGGGTGGAGGTATGAATCAGCCCCAGCATTTT. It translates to CASGGGGMNQPQHF.

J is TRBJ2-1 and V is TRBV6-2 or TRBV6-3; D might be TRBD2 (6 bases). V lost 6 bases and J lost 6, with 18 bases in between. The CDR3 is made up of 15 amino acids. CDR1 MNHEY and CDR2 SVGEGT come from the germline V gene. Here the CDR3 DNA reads TGTGCCAGCAGAACCAAGACTAGTGGGGGCAATGAGCAGTTCTTC. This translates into CASRTKTSGGNEQFF.

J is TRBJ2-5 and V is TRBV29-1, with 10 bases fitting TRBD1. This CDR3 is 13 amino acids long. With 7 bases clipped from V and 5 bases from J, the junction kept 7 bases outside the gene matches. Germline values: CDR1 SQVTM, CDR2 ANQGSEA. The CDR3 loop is CSAGQGVRETQYF. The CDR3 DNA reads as TGCAGCGCCGGACAGGGGGTTCGGGAGACCCAGTACTTC.

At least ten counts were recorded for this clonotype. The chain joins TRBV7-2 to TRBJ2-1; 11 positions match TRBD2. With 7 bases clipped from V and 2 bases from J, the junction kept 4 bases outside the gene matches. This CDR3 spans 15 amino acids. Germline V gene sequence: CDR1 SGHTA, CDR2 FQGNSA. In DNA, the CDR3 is TGTGCCAGCAACCAACTAGCGGGGGCCTACAATGAGCAGTTCTTC. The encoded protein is CASNQLAGAYNEQFF.

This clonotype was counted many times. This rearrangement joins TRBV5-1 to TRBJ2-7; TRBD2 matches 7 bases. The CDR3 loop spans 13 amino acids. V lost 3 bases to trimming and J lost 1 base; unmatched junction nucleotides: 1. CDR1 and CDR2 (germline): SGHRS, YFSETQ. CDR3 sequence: CASSWGGSYEQYF. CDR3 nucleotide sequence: TGCGCCAGCAGCTGGGGGGGATCCTACGAGCAGTACTTC. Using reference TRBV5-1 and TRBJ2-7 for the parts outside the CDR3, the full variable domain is KAGVTQTPRYLIKTRGQQVTLSCSPISGHRSVSWYQQTPGQGLQFLFEYFSETQRNKGNFPGRFSGRQFSNSRSEMNVSTLELGDSALYLCASSWGGSYEQYFGPGTRLTVT.

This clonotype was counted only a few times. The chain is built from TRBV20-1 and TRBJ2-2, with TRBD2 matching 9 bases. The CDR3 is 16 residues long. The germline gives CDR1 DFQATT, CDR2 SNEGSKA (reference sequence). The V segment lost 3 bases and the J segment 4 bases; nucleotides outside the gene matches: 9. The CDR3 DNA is TGCAGTGCTAGTCGTGCGGGGGGGCCGGTCACCGGGGAGCTGTTTTTT. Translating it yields CSASRAGGPVTGELFF.

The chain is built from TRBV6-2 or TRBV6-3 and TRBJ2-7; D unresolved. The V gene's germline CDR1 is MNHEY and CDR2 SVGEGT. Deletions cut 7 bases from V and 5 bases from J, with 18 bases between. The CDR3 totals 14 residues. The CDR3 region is CASKDGSWSDEQYF. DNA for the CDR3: TGTGCCAGCAAGGACGGCTCCTGGTCCGACGAGCAGTACTTC.

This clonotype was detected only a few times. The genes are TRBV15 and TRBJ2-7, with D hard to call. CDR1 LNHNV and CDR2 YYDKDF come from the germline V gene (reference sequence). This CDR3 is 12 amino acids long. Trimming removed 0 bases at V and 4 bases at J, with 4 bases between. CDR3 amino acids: CATSREKYEQYF. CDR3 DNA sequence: TGTGCCACCAGCAGAGAGAAGTACGAGCAGTACTTC.

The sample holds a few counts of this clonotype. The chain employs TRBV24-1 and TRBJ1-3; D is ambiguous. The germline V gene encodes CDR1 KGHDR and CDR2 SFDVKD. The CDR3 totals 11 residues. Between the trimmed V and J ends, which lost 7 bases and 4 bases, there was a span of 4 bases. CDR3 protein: CATSDGNTIYF. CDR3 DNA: TGTGCCACCAGCGACGGAAACACCATATATTTT.

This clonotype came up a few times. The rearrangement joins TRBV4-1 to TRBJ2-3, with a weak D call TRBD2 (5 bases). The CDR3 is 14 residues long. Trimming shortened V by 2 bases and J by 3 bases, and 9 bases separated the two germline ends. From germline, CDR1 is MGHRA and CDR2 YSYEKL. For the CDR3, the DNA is TGCGCCAGCAGCCAAAGAACTAGTACAGATACGCAGTATTTT. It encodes CASSQRTSTDTQYF.

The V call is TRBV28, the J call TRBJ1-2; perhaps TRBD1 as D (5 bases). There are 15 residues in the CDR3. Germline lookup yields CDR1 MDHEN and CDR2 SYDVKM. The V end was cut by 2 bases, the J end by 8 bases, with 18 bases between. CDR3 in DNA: TGTGCCAGCAGTTTAGGGGCCCGGGGCTCCCCCGGCTACACCTTC. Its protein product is CASSLGARGSPGYTF.

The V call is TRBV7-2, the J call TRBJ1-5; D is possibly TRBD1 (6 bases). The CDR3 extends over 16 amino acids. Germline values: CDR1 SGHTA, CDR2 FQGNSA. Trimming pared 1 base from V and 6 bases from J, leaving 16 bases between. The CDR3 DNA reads TGTGCCAGCAGCTTAGATGGGGTACAGGGCAGTCAGCCCCAGCATTTT. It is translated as CASSLDGVQGSQPQHF.

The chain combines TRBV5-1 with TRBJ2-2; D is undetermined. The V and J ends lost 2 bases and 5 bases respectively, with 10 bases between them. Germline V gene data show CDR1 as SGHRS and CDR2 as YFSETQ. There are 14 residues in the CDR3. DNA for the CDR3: TGCGCCAGCAGCTTCCGCCCACTGACCGGGGAGCTGTTTTTT. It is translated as CASSFRPLTGELFF.

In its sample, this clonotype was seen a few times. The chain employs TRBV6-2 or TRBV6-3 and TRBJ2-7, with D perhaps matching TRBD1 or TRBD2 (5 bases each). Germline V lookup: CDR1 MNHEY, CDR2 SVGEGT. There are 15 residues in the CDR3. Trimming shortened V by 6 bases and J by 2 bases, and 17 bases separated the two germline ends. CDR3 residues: CASSATGRMTYEQYV. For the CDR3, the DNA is TGTGCCAGCAGCGCTACGGGACGGATGACCTACGAGCAGTACGTC.

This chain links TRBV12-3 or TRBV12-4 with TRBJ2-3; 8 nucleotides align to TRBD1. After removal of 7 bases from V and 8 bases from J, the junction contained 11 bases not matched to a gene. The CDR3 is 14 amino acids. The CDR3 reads CASNPGQGFGTQYF. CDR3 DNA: TGTGCCAGCAACCCCGGACAGGGCTTCGGTACGCAGTATTTT.

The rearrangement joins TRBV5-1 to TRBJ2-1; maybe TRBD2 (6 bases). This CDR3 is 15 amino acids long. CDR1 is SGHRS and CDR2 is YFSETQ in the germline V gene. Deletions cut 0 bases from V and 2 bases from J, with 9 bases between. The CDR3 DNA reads TGCGCCAGCAGCTTGGATCTAGCGACCTACAATGAGCAGTTCTTC. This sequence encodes CASSLDLATYNEQFF.

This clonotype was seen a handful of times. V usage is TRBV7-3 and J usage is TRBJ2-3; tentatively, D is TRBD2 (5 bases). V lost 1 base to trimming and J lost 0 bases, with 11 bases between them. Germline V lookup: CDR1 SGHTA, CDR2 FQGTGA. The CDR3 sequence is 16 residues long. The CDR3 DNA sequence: TGTGCCAGCAGCTTAATGGTGACGGGGAGCACAGATACGCAGTATTTT. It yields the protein CASSLMVTGSTDTQYF.

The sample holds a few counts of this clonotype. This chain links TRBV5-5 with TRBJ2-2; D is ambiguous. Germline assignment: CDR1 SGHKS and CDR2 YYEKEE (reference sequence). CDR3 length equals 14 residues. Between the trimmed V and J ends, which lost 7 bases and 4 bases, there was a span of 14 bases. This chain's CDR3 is CASVLLGVTGELFF. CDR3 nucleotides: TGTGCCAGCGTCCTGCTTGGGGTCACCGGGGAGCTGTTTTTT.

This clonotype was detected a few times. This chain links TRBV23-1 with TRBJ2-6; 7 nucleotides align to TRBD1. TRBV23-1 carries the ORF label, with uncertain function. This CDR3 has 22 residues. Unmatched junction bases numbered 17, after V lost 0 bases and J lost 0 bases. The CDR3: CASSQSEYRGSLPSSGANVLTF. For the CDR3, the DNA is TGCGCCAGCAGTCAATCGGAGTACAGGGGTTCTTTGCCTTCCTCTGGGGCCAACGTCCTGACTTTC.

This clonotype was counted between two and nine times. CDR3 nucleotide sequence: TGTGCCAGCAGCGTCAGCTACCTGAGCACAGATACGCAGTATTTT. Translated: CASSVSYLSTDTQYF. The chain recombines TRBV7-2 with TRBJ2-3; D gene ambiguous. CDR1 SGHTA and CDR2 FQGNSA come from the germline V gene. V shed 5 bases and J shed 0 bases, with 12 bases lying between them. The CDR3 contains 15 residues. Using reference TRBV7-2 and TRBJ2-3 for the parts outside the CDR3, the full variable domain is GAGVSQSPSNKVTEKGKDVELRCDPISGHTALYWYRQSLGQGLEFLIYFQGNSAPDKSGLPSDRFSAERTGGSVSTLTIQRTQQEDSAVYLCASSVSYLSTDTQYFGPGTRLTVL.

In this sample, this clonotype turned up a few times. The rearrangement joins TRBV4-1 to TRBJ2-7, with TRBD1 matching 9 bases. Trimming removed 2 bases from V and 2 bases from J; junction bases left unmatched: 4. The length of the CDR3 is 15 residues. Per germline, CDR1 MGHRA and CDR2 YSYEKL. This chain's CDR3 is CASSQLDRGAYEQYF. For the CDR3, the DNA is TGCGCCAGCAGCCAACTGGACAGGGGAGCCTACGAGCAGTACTTC.

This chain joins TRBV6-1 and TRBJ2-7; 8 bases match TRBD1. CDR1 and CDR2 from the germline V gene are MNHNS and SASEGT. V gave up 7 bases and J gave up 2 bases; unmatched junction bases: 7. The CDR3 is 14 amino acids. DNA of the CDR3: TGTGCCAGCACCTCCTCAGGGGGCGCCTACGAGCAGTACGTC. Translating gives CASTSSGGAYEQYV.

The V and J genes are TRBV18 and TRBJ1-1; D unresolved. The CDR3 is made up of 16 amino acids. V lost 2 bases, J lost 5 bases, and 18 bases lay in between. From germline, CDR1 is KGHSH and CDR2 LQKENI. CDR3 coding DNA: TGTGCCAGCTCACCATGGAGGGAAAAGGGATTAACTGAAGCTTTCTTT. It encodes CASSPWREKGLTEAFF.

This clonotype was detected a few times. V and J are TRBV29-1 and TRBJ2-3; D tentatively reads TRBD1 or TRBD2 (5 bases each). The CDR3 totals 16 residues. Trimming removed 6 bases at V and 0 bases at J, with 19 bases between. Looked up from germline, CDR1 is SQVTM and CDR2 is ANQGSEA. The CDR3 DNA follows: TGCAGCGTCGACTACCGGAGGACACAAAGCACAGATACGCAGTATTTT. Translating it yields CSVDYRRTQSTDTQYF.